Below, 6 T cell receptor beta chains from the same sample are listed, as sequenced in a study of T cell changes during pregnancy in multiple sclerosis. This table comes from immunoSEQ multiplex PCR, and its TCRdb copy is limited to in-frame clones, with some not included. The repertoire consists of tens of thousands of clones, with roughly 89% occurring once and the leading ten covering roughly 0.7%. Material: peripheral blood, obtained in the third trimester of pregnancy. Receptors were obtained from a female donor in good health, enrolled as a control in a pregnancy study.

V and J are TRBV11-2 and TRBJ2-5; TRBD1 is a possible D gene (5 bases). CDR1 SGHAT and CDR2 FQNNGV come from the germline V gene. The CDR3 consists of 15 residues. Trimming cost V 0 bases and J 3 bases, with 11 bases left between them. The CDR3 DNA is TGTGCCAGCAGCTTAGAGACAGTCCCCGAAGAGACCCAGTACTTC. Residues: CASSLETVPEETQYF. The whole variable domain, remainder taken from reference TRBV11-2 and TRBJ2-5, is EAGVAQSPRYKIIEKRQSVAFWCNPISGHATLYWYQQILGQGPKLLIQFQNNGVVDDSQLPKDRFSAERLKGVDSTLKIQPAKLEDSAVYLCASSLETVPEETQYFGPGTRLLVL.

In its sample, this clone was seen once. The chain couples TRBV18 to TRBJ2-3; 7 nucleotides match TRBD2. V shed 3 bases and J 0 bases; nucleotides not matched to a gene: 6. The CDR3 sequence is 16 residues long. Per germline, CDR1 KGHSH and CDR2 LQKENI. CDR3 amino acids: CASSPGGPQSTDTQYF. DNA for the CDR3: TGTGCCAGCTCACCGGGAGGGCCACAGAGCACAGATACGCAGTATTTT. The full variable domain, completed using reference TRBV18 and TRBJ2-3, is NAGVMQNPRHLVRRRGQEARLRCSPMKGHSHVYWYRQLPEEGLKFMVYLQKENIIDESGMPKERFSAEFPKEGPSILRIQQVVRGDSAAYFCASSPGGPQSTDTQYFGPGTRLTVL.

The CDR3: CASRPGLAYEQYF. In DNA form, the CDR3 reads TGTGCCAGTAGACCGGGACTAGCTTACGAGCAGTACTTC. The chain uses TRBV19 and TRBJ2-7; 9 bases map to TRBD2. The J segment lost 4 bases and the V segment lost 6 bases, leaving 4 bases of the junction unmatched. This CDR3 spans 13 amino acids. Germline CDR1 reads LNHDA; CDR2 reads SQIVND (reference sequence).

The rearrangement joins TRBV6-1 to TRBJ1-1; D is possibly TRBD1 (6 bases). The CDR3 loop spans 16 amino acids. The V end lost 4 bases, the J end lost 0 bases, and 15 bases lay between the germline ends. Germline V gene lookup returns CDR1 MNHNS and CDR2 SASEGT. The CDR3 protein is CASSVGSGQLNTEAFF. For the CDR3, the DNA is TGTGCCAGCAGTGTTGGGTCAGGACAGTTGAACACTGAAGCTTTCTTT.

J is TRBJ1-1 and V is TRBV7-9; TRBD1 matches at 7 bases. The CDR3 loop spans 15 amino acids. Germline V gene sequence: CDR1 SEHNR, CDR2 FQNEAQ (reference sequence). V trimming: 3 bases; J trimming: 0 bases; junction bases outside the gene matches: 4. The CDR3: CASSLATGMNTEAFF. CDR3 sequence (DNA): TGTGCCAGCAGCTTGGCGACAGGGATGAACACTGAAGCTTTCTTT.

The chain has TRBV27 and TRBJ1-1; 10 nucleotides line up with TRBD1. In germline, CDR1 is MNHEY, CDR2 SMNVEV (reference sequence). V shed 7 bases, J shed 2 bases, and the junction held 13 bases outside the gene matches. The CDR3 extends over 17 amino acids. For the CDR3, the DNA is TGTGCCAGCACCCCTCTCTGGGACAGGGGCTCCAACACTGAAGCTTTCTTT. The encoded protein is CASTPLWDRGSNTEAFF.